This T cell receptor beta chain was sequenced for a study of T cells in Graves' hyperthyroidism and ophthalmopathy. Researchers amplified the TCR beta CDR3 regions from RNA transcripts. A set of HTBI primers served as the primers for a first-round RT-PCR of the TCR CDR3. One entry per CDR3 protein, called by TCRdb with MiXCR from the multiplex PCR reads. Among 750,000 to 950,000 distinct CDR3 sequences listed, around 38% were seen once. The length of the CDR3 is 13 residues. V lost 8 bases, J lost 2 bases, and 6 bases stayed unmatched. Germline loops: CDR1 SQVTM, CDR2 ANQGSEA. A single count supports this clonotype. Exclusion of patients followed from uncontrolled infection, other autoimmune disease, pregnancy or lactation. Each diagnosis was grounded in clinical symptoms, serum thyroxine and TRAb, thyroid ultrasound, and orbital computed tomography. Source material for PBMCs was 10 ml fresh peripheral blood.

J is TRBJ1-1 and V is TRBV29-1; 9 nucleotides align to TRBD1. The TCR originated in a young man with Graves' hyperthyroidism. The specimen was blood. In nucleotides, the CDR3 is TGCAGCAGTGGGGACAGGGCTAACACTGAAGCTTTCTTT. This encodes CSSGDRANTEAFF.